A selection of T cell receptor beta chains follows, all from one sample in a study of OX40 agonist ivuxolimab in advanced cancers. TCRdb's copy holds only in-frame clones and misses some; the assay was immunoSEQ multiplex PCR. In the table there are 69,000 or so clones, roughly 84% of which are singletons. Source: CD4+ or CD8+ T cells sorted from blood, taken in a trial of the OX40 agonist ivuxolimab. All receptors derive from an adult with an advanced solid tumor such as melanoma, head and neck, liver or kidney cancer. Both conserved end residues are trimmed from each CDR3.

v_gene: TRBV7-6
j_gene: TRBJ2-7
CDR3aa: ASSLAEGRIYEQY

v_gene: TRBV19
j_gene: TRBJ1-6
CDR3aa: ASSIDDRYSPLH

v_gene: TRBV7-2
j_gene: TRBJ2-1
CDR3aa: ASSLEQAYNEQF

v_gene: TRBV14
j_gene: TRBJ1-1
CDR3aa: ASSRGQGTNTEAF

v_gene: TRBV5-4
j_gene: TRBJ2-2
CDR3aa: ASSPGTPGTGELF

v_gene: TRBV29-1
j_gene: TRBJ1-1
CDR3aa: SVPGQGAIDTEAF

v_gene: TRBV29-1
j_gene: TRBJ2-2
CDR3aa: SAVWGAHTGELF

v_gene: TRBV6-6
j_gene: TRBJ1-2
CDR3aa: ASSYRVGTPNYGYT

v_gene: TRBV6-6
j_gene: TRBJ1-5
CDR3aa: ASSYSGTGGNQPQH

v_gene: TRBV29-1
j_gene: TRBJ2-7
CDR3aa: SVESGGGGHEQY

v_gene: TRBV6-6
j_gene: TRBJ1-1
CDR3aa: ASSYEGTMNTEAF

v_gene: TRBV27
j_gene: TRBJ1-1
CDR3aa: ASSIGQGGGTEAF

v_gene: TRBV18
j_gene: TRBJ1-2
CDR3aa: ASSPSGTGARADYGYT

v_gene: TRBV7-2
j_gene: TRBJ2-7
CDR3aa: ASSTTGTAFYEQY

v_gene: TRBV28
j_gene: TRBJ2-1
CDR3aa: ASSSSDRGFSYNEQF

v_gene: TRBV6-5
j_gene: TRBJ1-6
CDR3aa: ASSSRYNSPLH

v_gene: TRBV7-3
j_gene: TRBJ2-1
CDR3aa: ASSLALAEYNEQF

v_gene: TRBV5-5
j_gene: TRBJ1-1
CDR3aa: ASSLQPRPSLTEAF

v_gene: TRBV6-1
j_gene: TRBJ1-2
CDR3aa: ASSEARGTYGYT

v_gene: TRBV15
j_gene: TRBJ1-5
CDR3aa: ATSRDRAGLLYSNQPQH